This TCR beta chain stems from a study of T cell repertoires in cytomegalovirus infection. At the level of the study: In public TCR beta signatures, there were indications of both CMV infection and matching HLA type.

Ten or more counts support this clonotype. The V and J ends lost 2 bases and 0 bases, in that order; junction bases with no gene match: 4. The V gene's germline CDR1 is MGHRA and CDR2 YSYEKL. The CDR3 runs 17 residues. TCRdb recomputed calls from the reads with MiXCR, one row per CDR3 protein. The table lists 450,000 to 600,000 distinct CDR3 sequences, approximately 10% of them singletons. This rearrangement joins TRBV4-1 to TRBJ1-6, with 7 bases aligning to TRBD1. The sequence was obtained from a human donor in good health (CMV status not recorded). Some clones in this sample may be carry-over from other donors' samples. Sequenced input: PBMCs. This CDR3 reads CASSQTGQSSYNSPLHF. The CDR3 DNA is TGCGCCAGCAGCCAAACGGGACAGAGCTCCTATAATTCACCCCTCCACTTT.